This T cell receptor beta chain was captured in a study of CD8+ T cells in alopecia areata (dated by TCRdb to the late 2010s). Regarding the research as a whole: The treated patients, all with moderate-to-severe alopecia areata, were enrolled in an open-label pilot trial of oral tofacitinib given at 5 to 10 mg twice daily. Patients stayed on tofacitinib for 6 to 18 months and then had 6 months of follow-up off drug so that delayed response and recurrence could be assessed. In both human patients and the C3H/HeJ mouse model, the study applied high-throughput TCRbeta sequencing to look at T cell clonal expansion in alopecia areata. In humans, TCRbeta sequencing was performed on scalp tissue and on sorted CD4+ and CD8+ peripheral blood T cells from healthy controls and from patients with patchy or totalis/universalis alopecia areata. Biopsies were taken from tofacitinib-treated patients at baseline and again at 4 and 24 weeks into treatment, and several of those patients also had a later scalp biopsy. Clonality in the scalp was compared among normal scalp (n=4), patchy alopecia areata scalp (n=8), and alopecia totalis/universalis scalp (n=8). RNA came from the PAXgene miRNA kit for fixed scalp, the miRNeasy kit for PBMCs, and the RNeasy kit for mouse skin. TCRbeta CDR3 regions were amplified by immunoSEQ multiplex PCR with 35 Vbeta forward and 13 Jbeta reverse primers. General study outcomes and caveats: Resident alphabeta T cells in normal human skin are also sequenced, complicating scalp TCR repertoire analysis, unlike mouse skin dominated by gammadelta T cells. Lesional scalp, especially in alopecia totalis/universalis, showed higher clonality and more expanded CD8+ clones than normal scalp, suggesting antigenic drive. Compared with mice, TCR sequences shared between patients were less clear, possibly partly because of HLA diversity across the patient population.

CDR1 and CDR2, per the germline V gene, are MNHNS and SASEGT. Measured from the cysteine to the phenylalanine, the CDR3 is 14 residues long. Just the 42-base CDR3 DNA is kept, in frame starting at base 1. V gives up 7 bases and J gives up 4 bases, and the segment between their germline ends measures 11 bases. This clone was found a few times. Its antigen is unknown. The input lacks base qualities; no much larger clone sits a single base away. The label giving this sample's time point can be read as: baseline before oral tofacitinib. From alopecia areata patients, peripheral blood was collected along with lesional scalp punch biopsies. PBMCs were separated by density centrifugation and stained for CD3, CD4 and CD8, after which CD4+ and CD8+ T cells were sorted on a FACSAria. To prepare the library, the immunoSEQ multiplex PCR assay was applied. For TCR sequencing, RNA was extracted from every sample and reverse transcribed into cDNA to serve as template. SuperScript III was used for first-strand cDNA synthesis, primed with a 2:1 mix of oligo-dT and random hexamers. A synthetic immune receptor repertoire was used to gauge amplification bias, and whatever bias remained was removed computationally. The paper's processing steps were these. Raw reads were preprocessed to remove errors, and CDR3 was defined by IMGT conventions from the conserved cysteine to phenylalanine. To get clonality, Shannon entropy was normalized by log2 of the number of productive unique TCRs and the result was subtracted from 1. CD4 or CD8 identity of scalp clones was inferred by cross-referencing scalp TCRbeta sequences with sorted blood CD4 and CD8 repertoires. Here the immuneACCESS table is served through TCRdb, limited to in-frame sequences with V and J called. Missing clones are a known gap in these copies; in checked studies unresolved V genes cover under half, and the rest lacks a known reason. The V and J calls and clone size come from that table; D and trimming were worked out from the DNA. The sample table shows over 120,000 clones, and 40% to 55% are seen once. The ten most abundant clones make up 0.95% to 1% of the sample.

The sequence was collected from a human donor with alopecia areata. Material: CD4+ T cells sorted from blood, obtained at week 0. Recombination linked TRBV6-1 to TRBJ2-6; a weak D assignment points to TRBD2 (6 bases agree). At the DNA level, the sequence is TGTGCCAGCAAAGGCGGGGCCGGGGCCAACGTCCTGACTTTC. Its protein product is CASKGGAGANVLTF.